The subject of this entry is one TCR beta chain. Its antigen is currently unknown. The sample is drawn from a study of shared clonotypes between healthy human individuals. V was clipped by 4 bases and J by 3 bases, with 13 bases between them. The V gene's germline CDR1 is SQVTM and CDR2 ANQGSEA. CDR3 length: 14 residues. The assay was carried out at the deep level. Data came from immunoSEQ multiplex PCR; TCRdb stores just in-frame clones and leaves some out. The table records about 2.4 million clones, just over 90% of them present only once. General study results and limits: Limitation of the genetic and exposure-history diversity represented came from the few donors.

The specimen sequenced was naive CD4+ T cells sorted from blood. Described subset: CD45RA+ positively selected. The receptor was derived from a man aged 18 to 29 in good health. This sequence joins TRBV29-1 and TRBJ1-5; no reliable D call. The CDR3 reads CSVGGDGLNQPQHF. The CDR3 nucleotides are TGCAGCGTTGGTGGTGATGGTCTCAATCAGCCCCAGCATTTT.